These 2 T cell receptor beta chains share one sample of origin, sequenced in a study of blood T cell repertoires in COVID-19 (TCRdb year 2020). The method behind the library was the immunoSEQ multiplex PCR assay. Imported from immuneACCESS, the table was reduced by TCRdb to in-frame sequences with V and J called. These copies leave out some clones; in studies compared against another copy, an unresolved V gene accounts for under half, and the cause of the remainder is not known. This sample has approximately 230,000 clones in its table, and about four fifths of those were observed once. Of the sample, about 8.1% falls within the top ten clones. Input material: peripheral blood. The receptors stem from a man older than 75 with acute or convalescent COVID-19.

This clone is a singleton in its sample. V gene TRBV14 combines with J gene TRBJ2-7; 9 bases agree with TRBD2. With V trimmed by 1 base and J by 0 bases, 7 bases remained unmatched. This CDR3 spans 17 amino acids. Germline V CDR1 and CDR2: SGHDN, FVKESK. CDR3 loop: CASSQVLLAGFSYEQYF. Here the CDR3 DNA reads TGTGCCAGCAGCCAAGTCCTGCTAGCGGGGTTCTCCTACGAGCAGTACTTC.

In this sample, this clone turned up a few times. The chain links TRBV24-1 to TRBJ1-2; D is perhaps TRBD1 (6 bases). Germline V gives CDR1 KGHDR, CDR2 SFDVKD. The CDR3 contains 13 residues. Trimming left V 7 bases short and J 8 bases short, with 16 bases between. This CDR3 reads CATSRGTSGGYTF. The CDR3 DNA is TGTGCCACCAGCAGGGGCACCTCGGGGGGCTACACCTTC.